The entry below gives a single T cell receptor beta chain sequence along with its context. The sample originates from a study of T cell changes during pregnancy in multiple sclerosis. The length of the CDR3 is 15 residues. Germline V gene sequence: CDR1 PRHDT, CDR2 FYEKMQ (reference sequence). V was pared by 5 bases and J by 2 bases, with 12 bases between. Using immunoSEQ multiplex PCR, the repertoire was profiled, and TCRdb retains in-frame clones only, with some absent. The data hold 20,000 to 25,000 clones, with 80% to 90% observed a single time. The clonotype comes from a female donor in good health, enrolled as a control in a pregnancy study. The V call is TRBV13, the J call TRBJ2-2; perhaps TRBD2 as D (5 bases). Sequenced here: CD8+ T cells from peripheral blood mononuclear cells, sampled in the second trimester of pregnancy. CDR3 coding DNA: TGTGCCAGCAGCCCCGGGATTTATAACACCGGGGAGCTGTTTTTT. Protein: CASSPGIYNTGELFF.